This TCR beta chain was identified during a study of STAT5B mutations in CD4+ large granular lymphocyte leukemia. Study-wide results and caveats: Without HLA matching, higher CD4+ than CD8+ T-LGLL clonality could reflect small sample size. Approximately 25% of private leukemic clonotypes occurred rarely in other patients' non-leukemic repertoires. Top patient clones used TRBV06 genes more often: 8/27 versus 2/35 in controls.

The CDR3 consists of 17 residues. The germline CDR1 and CDR2 sequences are SGHRS and YFSETQ. V was trimmed by 4 bases and J by 1 base, leaving 19 bases between them. To note about this clone: Its antigen is not known.

Authors' data handling: Productive clonotypes were detectable down to 2.59 x 10-5 frequency. Generated by immunoSEQ multiplex PCR, the TCRdb table keeps only in-frame clones and is missing some. Clone size and the V and J calls come from that table; the DNA yielded D and trimming. This sample has about 45,000 clones, with 70% to 90% found just once. Sequenced material: CD4+ T cells from blood buffy coats. The clonotype comes from a human donor in good health. J is TRBJ2-3 and V is TRBV5-1, with D tentatively TRBD2 (5 bases). This CDR3 reads CASSRWRAGGRTDTQYF. The CDR3 DNA reads as TGCGCCAGCAGCCGATGGCGGGCAGGAGGCCGCACAGATACGCAGTATTTT.